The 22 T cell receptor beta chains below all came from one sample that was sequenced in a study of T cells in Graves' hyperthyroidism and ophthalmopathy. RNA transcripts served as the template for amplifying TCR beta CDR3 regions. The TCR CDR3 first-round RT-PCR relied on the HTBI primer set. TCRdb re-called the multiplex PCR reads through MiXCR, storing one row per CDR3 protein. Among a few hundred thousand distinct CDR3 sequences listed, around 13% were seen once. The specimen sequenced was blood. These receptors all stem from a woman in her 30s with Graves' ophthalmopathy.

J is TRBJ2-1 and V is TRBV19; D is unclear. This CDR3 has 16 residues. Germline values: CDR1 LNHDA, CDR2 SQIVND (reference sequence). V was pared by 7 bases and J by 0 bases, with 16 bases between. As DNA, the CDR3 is TGTGCCAGTACCCAACGCAGGACGAGCTCCTACAATGAGCAGTTCTTC. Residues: CASTQRRTSSYNEQFF.

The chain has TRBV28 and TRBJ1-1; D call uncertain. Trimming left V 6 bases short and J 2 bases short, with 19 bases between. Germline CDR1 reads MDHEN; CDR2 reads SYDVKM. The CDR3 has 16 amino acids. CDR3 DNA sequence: TGTGCCAGCAGCCTGCGGGGTCTTCGGGGAAACACTGAAGCTTTCTTT. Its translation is CASSLRGLRGNTEAFF. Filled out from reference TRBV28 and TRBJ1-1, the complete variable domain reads DVKVTQSSRYLVKRTGEKVFLECVQDMDHENMFWYRQDPGLGLRLIYFSYDVKMKEKGDIPEGYSVSREKKERFSLILESASTNQTSMYLCASSLRGLRGNTEAFFGQGTRLTVV.

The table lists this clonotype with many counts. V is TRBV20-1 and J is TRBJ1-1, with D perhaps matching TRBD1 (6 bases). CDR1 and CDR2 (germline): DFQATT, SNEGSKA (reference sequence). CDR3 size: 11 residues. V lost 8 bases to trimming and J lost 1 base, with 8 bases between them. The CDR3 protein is CSPRGNTEAFF. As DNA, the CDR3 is TGCAGTCCCAGGGGGAACACTGAAGCTTTCTTT.

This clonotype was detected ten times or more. CDR3 in DNA: TGTGCCAGCAGTTACTCGGACACCTACGAGCAGTACTTC. Its translation is CASSYSDTYEQYF. This chain joins TRBV6-5 and TRBJ2-7, with TRBD1 as a possible D gene (5 bases). V was shortened by 0 bases and J by 2 bases, with 5 bases between the two germline ends. The CDR3 runs to 13 residues. Per germline, CDR1 MNHEY and CDR2 SVGAGI.

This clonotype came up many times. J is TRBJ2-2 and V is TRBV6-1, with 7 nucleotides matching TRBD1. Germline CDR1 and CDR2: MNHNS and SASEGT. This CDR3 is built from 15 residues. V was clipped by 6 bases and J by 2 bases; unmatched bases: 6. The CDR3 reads CASRRQGINTGELFF. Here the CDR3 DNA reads TGTGCCAGCAGACGACAGGGAATCAACACCGGGGAGCTGTTTTTT.

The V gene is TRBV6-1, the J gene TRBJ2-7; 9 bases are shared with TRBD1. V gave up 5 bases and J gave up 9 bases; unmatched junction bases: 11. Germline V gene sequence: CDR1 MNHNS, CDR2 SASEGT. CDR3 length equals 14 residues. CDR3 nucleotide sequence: TGTGCCAGCAGTAAGTCCGGGACAGGGACGTCGCAGTACTTC. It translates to CASSKSGTGTSQYF.

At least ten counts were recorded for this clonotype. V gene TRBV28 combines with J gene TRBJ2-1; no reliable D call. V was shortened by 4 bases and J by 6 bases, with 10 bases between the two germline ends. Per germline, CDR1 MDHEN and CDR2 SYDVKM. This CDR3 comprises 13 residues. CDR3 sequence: CASSWSPANEQFF. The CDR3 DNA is TGTGCCAGCAGTTGGTCCCCGGCCAATGAGCAGTTCTTC.

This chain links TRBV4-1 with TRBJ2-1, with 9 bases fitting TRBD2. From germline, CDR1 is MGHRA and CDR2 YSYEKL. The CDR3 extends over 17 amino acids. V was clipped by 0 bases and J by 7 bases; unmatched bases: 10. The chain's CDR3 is CASSQDRAGGPGNEQFF. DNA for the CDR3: TGCGCCAGCAGCCAAGATAGAGCGGGGGGCCCCGGGAATGAGCAGTTCTTC.

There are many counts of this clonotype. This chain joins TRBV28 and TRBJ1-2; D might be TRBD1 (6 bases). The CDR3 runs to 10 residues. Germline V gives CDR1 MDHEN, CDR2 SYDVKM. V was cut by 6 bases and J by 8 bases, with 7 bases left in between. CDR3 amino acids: CASRDRGYTF. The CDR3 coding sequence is TGTGCCAGCAGAGACAGGGGCTACACCTTC.

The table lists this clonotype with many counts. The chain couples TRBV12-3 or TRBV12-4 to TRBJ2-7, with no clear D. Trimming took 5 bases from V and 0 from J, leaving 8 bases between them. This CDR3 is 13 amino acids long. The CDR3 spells CASSTTSSYEQYF. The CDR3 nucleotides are TGTGCCAGCAGTACGACAAGCTCCTACGAGCAGTACTTC.

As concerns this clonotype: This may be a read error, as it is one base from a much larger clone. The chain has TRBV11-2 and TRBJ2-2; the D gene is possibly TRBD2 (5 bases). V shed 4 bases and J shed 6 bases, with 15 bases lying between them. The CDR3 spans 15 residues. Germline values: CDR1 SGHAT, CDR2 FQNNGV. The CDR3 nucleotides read TGTGCCAGCAGCTCCCGCGGGTATGGGGCCGGGGAGCTGTTTTTT. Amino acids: CASSSRGYGAGELFF.

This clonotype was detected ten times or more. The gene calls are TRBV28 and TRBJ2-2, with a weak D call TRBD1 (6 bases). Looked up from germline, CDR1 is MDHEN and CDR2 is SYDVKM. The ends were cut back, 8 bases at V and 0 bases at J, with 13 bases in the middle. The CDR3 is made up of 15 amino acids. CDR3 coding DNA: TGTGCCAGCGACCCTACAGGGACGAACACCGGGGAGCTGTTTTTT. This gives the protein CASDPTGTNTGELFF.

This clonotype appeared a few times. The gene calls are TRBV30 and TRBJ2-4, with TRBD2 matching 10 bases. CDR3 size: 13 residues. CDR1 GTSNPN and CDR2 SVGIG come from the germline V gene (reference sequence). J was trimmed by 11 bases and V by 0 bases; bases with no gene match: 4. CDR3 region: CAWSVAGGDVQYF. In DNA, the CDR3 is TGTGCCTGGAGTGTAGCGGGGGGGGACGTTCAGTACTTC.

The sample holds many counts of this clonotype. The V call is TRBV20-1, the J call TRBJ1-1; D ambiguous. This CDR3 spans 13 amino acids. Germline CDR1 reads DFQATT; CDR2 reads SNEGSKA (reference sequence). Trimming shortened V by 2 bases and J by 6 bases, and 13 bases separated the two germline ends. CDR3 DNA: TGCAGTGCTAGACTCCTTCAGGCGCCTGAAGCTTTCTTT. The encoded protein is CSARLLQAPEAFF.

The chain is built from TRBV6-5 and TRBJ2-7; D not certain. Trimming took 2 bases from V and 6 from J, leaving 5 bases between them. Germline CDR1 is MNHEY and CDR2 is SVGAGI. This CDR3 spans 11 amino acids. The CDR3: CASSYKGEQYF. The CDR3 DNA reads TGTGCCAGCAGTTACAAGGGCGAGCAGTACTTC.

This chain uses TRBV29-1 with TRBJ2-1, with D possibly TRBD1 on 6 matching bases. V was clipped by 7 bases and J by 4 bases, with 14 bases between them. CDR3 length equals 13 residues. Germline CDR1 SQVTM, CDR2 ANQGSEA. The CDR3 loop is CSGEGEAYNEQFF. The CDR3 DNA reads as TGCAGCGGAGAGGGGGAAGCGTACAATGAGCAGTTCTTC.

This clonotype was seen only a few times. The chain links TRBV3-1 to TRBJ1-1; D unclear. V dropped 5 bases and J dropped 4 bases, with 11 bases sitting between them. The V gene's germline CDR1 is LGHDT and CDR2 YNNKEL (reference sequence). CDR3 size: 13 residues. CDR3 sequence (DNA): TGTGCCAGCAGCAGCCAGTGGAGCACTGAAGCTTTCTTT. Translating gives CASSSQWSTEAFF. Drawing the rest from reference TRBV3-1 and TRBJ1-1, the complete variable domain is DTAVSQTPKYLVTQMGNDKSIKCEQNLGHDTMYWYKQDSKKFLKIMFSYNNKELIINETVPNRFSPKSPDKAHLNLHINSLELGDSAVYFCASSSQWSTEAFFGQGTRLTVV.

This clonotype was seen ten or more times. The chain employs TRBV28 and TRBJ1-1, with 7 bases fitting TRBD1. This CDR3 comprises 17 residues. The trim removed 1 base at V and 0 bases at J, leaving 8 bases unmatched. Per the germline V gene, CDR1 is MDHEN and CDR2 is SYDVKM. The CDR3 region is CASSLFMRGQLNTEAFF. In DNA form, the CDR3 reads TGTGCCAGCAGTTTATTTATGAGGGGGCAGTTGAACACTGAAGCTTTCTTT.

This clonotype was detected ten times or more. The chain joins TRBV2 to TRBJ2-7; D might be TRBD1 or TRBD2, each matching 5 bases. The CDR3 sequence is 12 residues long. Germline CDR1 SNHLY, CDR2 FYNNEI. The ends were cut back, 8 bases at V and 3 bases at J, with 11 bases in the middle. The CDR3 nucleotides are TGTGCCAGCGTGAGGGACCACTACGAGCAGTACTTC. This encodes CASVRDHYEQYF.

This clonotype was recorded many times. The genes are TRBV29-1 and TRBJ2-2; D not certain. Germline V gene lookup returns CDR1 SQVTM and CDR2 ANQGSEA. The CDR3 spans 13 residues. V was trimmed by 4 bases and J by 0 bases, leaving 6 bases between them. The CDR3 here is CSVVGTNTGELFF. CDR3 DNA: TGCAGCGTTGTTGGCACGAACACCGGGGAGCTGTTTTTT.

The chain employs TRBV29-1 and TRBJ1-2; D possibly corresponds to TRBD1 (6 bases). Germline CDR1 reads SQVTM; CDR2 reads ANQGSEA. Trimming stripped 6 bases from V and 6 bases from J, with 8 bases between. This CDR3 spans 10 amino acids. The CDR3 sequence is CSVDRDGYTF. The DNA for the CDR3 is TGCAGCGTGGACAGAGATGGCTACACCTTC. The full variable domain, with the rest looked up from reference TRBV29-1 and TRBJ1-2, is SAVISQKPSRDICQRGTSLTIQCQVDSQVTMMFWYRQQPGQSLTLIATANQGSEATYESGFVIDKFPISRPNLTFSTLTVSNMSPEDSSIYLCSVDRDGYTFGSGTRLTVV.

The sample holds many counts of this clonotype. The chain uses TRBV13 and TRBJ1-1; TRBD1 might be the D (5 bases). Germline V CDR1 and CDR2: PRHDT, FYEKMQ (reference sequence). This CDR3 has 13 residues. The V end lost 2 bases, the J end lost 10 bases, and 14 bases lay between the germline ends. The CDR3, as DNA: TGTGCCAGCAGCTTAAACCTCGATAGGGGAGCTTTCTTT. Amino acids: CASSLNLDRGAFF.